The sequence of this T cell receptor (beta chain) was determined in a study of radiotherapy plus CTLA-4 blockade in lung cancer. Study summary: Objective responses were recorded in around a sixth of patients, with disease control recorded in about 29%.

Patients with chemo-refractory metastatic non-small-cell lung cancer received focal radiation plus CTLA-4 blockade with ipilimumab. The protocol was immunoSEQ multiplex PCR, while the TCRdb copy is restricted to in-frame clones and leaves out a portion. The data hold tens of thousands of clones, with 78% observed a single time. Findings and limits, study-wide: How blood T cell clones changed early, along with interferon-beta, reportedly forecast response best. Once radiotherapy plus ipilimumab had been given, TCR clones derived from tumor expanded in blood.

Germline assignment: CDR1 SGHDN and CDR2 FVKESK. The CDR3 contains 17 residues. As for this clone: Its cognate antigen is unknown. At one end, the junction sequence differs from germline, possibly due to a read error. At the DNA level, this CDR3 is encoded by other sequences in the same sample as well.

The specimen comprised peripheral blood, sampled from a patient treated with radiotherapy plus ipilimumab. The chain joins TRBV14 to TRBJ2-3; 7 bases match TRBD1. The origin of this receptor is a human donor with non-small cell lung cancer who had a partial response to radiotherapy plus ipilimumab. Some clones in this sample may be carry-over from other donors' samples. CDR3 amino acids: CASSRLGGQASTDTQYF. As DNA, the CDR3 is TGTGCCAGTAGCCGCCTTGGAGGACAGGCTAGCACAGATACGCAGTATTTT.